The 7 T cell receptor beta chains listed next were all sequenced from one sample in a study of blood T cell repertoires in COVID-19. Generated by immunoSEQ multiplex PCR, the TCRdb table keeps only in-frame clones and is missing some. In the table there are about 300,000 clones, approximately 89% of which are singletons. Material: peripheral blood. The receptors were sampled from a woman aged 25 to 39 who had recovered from COVID-19.

Only one count was recorded for this clone. V gene TRBV11-3 combines with J gene TRBJ2-1; no clear D gene. Trimming left V 0 bases short and J 10 bases short, with 13 bases between. The CDR3 totals 14 residues. Germline V CDR1 and CDR2: SGHNT, YENEEA. CDR3 in amino acids: CASSLDANYEEQFF. The CDR3 DNA reads as TGTGCCAGCAGCTTAGATGCGAACTATGAAGAGCAGTTCTTC.

The chain couples TRBV6-5 to TRBJ2-7, with 7 bases identical to TRBD1. The CDR3 totals 13 residues. Germline trimming cut 6 bases from V and 2 bases from J; bases unmatched to any gene: 4. The germline CDR1 and CDR2 sequences are MNHEY and SVGAGI. The CDR3 spells CASRDGTAYEQYF. CDR3 bases: TGTGCCAGCAGGGACGGGACAGCCTACGAGCAGTACTTC.

The gene calls are TRBV19 and TRBJ1-4; D perhaps matches TRBD1 (6 bases). The CDR3 is 14 residues long. CDR1 LNHDA and CDR2 SQIVND come from the germline V gene (reference sequence). V was shortened by 5 bases and J by 8 bases, with 15 bases between the two germline ends. The CDR3 loop reads CASSSDPDREKLFF. CDR3 nucleotides: TGTGCCAGTAGTTCAGACCCTGACAGGGAAAAACTGTTTTTT. Complete variable domain (other parts from reference TRBV19 and TRBJ1-4): DGGITQSPKYLFRKEGQNVTLSCEQNLNHDAMYWYRQDPGQGLRLIYYSQIVNDFQKGDIAEGYSVSREKKESFPLTVTSAQKNPTAFYLCASSSDPDREKLFFGSGTQLSVL.

This chain joins TRBV6-5 and TRBJ2-7; perhaps TRBD1 as D (5 bases). This CDR3 has 13 amino acids. CDR1 is MNHEY, CDR2 SVGAGI, per germline. V dropped 5 bases and J dropped 3 bases, with 11 bases sitting between them. In DNA form, the CDR3 reads TGTGCCAGCAGTCGGATGACAGACTACGAGCAGTACTTC. Amino acids: CASSRMTDYEQYF.

This chain connects TRBV30 to TRBJ1-1; no firm D call. The CDR3 contains 11 residues. Germline CDR1 reads GTSNPN; CDR2 reads SVGIG (reference sequence). V lost 4 bases to trimming and J lost 2 bases, with 5 bases between them. The CDR3 reads CAWNTNTEAFF. The CDR3 DNA follows: TGTGCCTGGAACACAAACACTGAAGCTTTCTTT.

The chain joins TRBV2 to TRBJ2-7, with TRBD1 matching 9 bases. This CDR3 is built from 17 residues. The germline CDR1 and CDR2 sequences are SNHLY and FYNNEI. The J segment lost 7 bases and the V segment lost 6 bases, leaving 19 bases of the junction unmatched. CDR3 sequence: CASSRMPLGTGSGEQYF. The CDR3 DNA is TGTGCCAGCAGCAGAATGCCCCTCGGGACAGGGTCGGGGGAGCAGTACTTC.

The chain joins TRBV30 to TRBJ2-1; D not certain. Germline loops: CDR1 GTSNPN, CDR2 SVGIG (reference sequence). With 0 bases removed from V and 9 bases from J, the gap between germline ends came to 9 bases. The length of the CDR3 is 12 residues. The CDR3 region is CAWSVQDIEQFF. CDR3 sequence (DNA): TGTGCCTGGAGTGTACAAGATATTGAGCAGTTCTTC.